This passage covers 12 T cell receptor beta chains from one sample sequenced in a study of shared clonotypes between healthy human individuals. The method was immunoSEQ multiplex PCR; TCRdb's version includes in-frame clones alone and lacks a portion of them. The repertoire includes more than 450,000 clones, roughly 78% of them detected once, and roughly 13% sits in the top ten. Sequenced: PBMCs. These receptors were collected from a woman in her 40s in good health. Some clones in this sample may be carry-over from other donors' samples.

The genes are TRBV6-5 and TRBJ2-7; no clear D gene. CDR1 is MNHEY, CDR2 SVGAGI, per germline. The CDR3 consists of 13 residues. Trimming stripped 0 bases from V and 3 bases from J, with 6 bases between. CDR3 region: CASSYSGFYEQYF. The CDR3 DNA is TGTGCCAGCAGTTACTCGGGCTTCTACGAGCAGTACTTC.

This rearrangement joins TRBV19 to TRBJ1-1; D might be TRBD1 (5 bases). The CDR3 has 17 residues. V lost 9 bases and J 2 bases, leaving 25 bases between the germline ends. Looked up from germline, CDR1 is LNHDA and CDR2 is SQIVND (reference sequence). CDR3 sequence reads: CASRTRAQDNVNTEAFF. CDR3 coding DNA: TGTGCCAGCAGGACACGGGCCCAGGATAATGTAAACACTGAAGCTTTCTTT.

The chain joins TRBV5-4 to TRBJ2-1, with 7 bases matching TRBD1. CDR1 SGHNT and CDR2 YYREEE come from the germline V gene (reference sequence). The CDR3 is made up of 14 amino acids. Unmatched junction bases numbered 2, after V lost 5 bases and J lost 0 bases. The CDR3 DNA is TGTGCCAGCAGTCGACAGGGCTCCTACAATGAGCAGTTCTTC. This translates into CASSRQGSYNEQFF.

The CDR3 here is CASSVPPRGVGELFF. The CDR3 DNA sequence: TGTGCCAGCAGCGTACCACCCCGAGGGGTCGGGGAGCTGTTTTTT. The rearrangement uses TRBV5-4 and TRBJ2-2; D tentatively fits TRBD1 or TRBD2 (5 bases each). CDR3 length: 15 amino acids. The germline CDR1 and CDR2 sequences are SGHNT and YYREEE (reference sequence). The V end lost 4 bases, the J end lost 7 bases, and 17 bases lay between the germline ends. The whole variable domain, filled in from reference TRBV5-4 and TRBJ2-2, reads ETGVTQSPTHLIKTRGQQVTLRCSSQSGHNTVSWYQQALGQGPQFIFQYYREEENGRGNFPPRFSGLQFPNYSSELNVNALELDDSALYLCASSVPPRGVGELFFGEGSRLTVL.

V and J are TRBV4-1 and TRBJ2-1; D remains ambiguous. The V gene's germline CDR1 is MGHRA and CDR2 YSYEKL. This CDR3 has 15 amino acids. V lost 1 base to trimming and J lost 8 bases, with 15 bases between them. The CDR3 DNA reads as TGCGCCAGCAGCCAAGTGTCAGGCCTTCTTGATGAGCAGTTCTTC. This gives the protein CASSQVSGLLDEQFF.

V usage is TRBV5-1 and J usage is TRBJ2-1, with 11 bases identical to TRBD2. Germline values: CDR1 SGHRS, CDR2 YFSETQ. The CDR3 extends over 15 amino acids. V was pared by 4 bases and J by 8 bases, with 8 bases of the junction left unmatched. CDR3: CASSSGTSGLYEQFF. The CDR3, as DNA: TGCGCCAGCAGCAGCGGGACTAGCGGTCTTTATGAGCAGTTCTTC.

The gene calls are TRBV21-1 and TRBJ2-1; TRBD2, as called in the table, went unchecked against the DNA. TRBV21-1 is a pseudogene segment. This CDR3 has 19 amino acids. In DNA, the CDR3 is TGTGCCAGCAGCCCGCGCCATTTAGAGCGGGATCGCTCCTACAATGAGCAGTTCTTC. It is translated as CASSPRHLERDRSYNEQFF.

This clone was observed a handful of times. The chain has TRBV28 and TRBJ2-1; 11 positions match TRBD2. Germline V gene lookup returns CDR1 MDHEN and CDR2 SYDVKM. Trimming took 2 bases from V and 7 from J; bases not matched to a gene: 7. This CDR3 is 16 amino acids long. The DNA for the CDR3 is TGTGCCAGCAGTTTAACTAGCGGGAGTTCATTGAATGAGCAGTTCTTC. Its translation is CASSLTSGSSLNEQFF.

The gene calls are TRBV18 and TRBJ2-5, with 7 bases aligning to TRBD2. The length of the CDR3 is 15 residues. The germline gives CDR1 KGHSH, CDR2 LQKENI. The V segment lost 3 bases and the J segment 11 bases; nucleotides outside the gene matches: 15. CDR3 region: CASSPGGSTGGEQYF. DNA for the CDR3: TGTGCCAGCTCACCCGGCGGGAGTACCGGAGGAGAGCAGTACTTC.

The V call is TRBV27, the J call TRBJ2-7, with no clear D. With 8 bases removed from V and 0 bases from J, the gap between germline ends came to 17 bases. CDR1 and CDR2 from the germline V gene are MNHEY and SMNVEV (reference sequence). This CDR3 region has 15 residues. The CDR3 sequence is CASGFQTPASYEQYF. The DNA for the CDR3 is TGTGCCAGCGGATTCCAAACACCGGCCTCCTACGAGCAGTACTTC.

This clone appeared a few times. The chain recombines TRBV5-8 with TRBJ1-5; D ambiguous. The V gene lost 1 base and the J gene lost 2 bases, with 10 bases spanning the gap. This CDR3 contains 15 residues. Germline V CDR1 and CDR2: SGHTS, YDEGEE. In nucleotides, the CDR3 is TGTGCCAGCAGCTTGAGTCGGGGTGGCAATCAGCCCCAGCATTTT. It codes for CASSLSRGGNQPQHF.

About this clone itself: This CDR3 is also generated by other DNA sequences in the sample. The gene calls are TRBV19 and TRBJ1-1; no firm D call. Germline V gives CDR1 LNHDA, CDR2 SQIVND (reference sequence). The CDR3 extends over 14 amino acids. V shed 2 bases and J shed 1 base, with 8 bases lying between them. The CDR3 protein is CASSIHSQNTEAFF. The CDR3 DNA follows: TGTGCCAGTAGTATACACAGCCAGAACACTGAAGCTTTCTTT.